This T cell receptor beta chain derives from a study of T cells after yellow fever vaccination. Turning to the study itself: Low-cell-number fractions were prepared with SMART-Seq v4 Ultra Low Input.

It was through 5'RACE template switching that TCR cDNA was made, with a universal primer site and UMIs added. TCRdb passed the 5' RACE reads through MiXCR, listing each CDR3 protein once. The sample yields some 560,000 distinct CDR3 sequences, 17% seen once. Trimming cost V 2 bases and J 2 bases, with 13 bases left between them. Per germline, CDR1 SGHNT and CDR2 YYREEE (reference sequence). This CDR3 region has 15 residues. Notes on the study in general: One caveat is that FACS-sorted repertoires could contain abundant clonotypes contaminating from the bulk population. A large majority of primary-vaccination clones showed up again after the booster (roughly 95% CD4, approximately 90% CD8).

For this clonotype: Its antigen remains unknown.

This clonotype originated in a man between 18 and 35 years old who received the YFV17D yellow fever vaccine. The sequences come from PBMCs, collected more than 4 days after the first yellow fever vaccination. V gene TRBV5-4 combines with J gene TRBJ2-5; D ambiguous. The CDR3 region is CASSFSPTAQETQYF. The DNA of the CDR3 is TGTGCCAGCAGCTTTAGTCCGACGGCTCAAGAGACCCAGTACTTC.